The entry below describes one T cell receptor (beta chain). Its target is not known. The sample originates from a study of T-cell memory formation after mild COVID-19. Study conclusions and caveats: Pre-infection memory contained some responding clones, which suggested that cross-reactive memory had joined. The authors did not confirm SARS-CoV-2 specificity of second-wave clones peaking day 37.

Barcoded TCR alpha and TCR beta cDNA libraries with UMIs came from 5'RACE using constant-segment primers. TCRdb recomputed calls from the 5' RACE reads with MiXCR, one row per CDR3 protein. Among 140,000 to 150,000 distinct CDR3 sequences listed, about 23% were seen once. V dropped 1 base and J dropped 1 base, with 10 bases sitting between them. Germline V gene data show CDR1 as KGHSH and CDR2 as LQKENI. This CDR3 comprises 16 residues. Sequences were obtained from PBMCs or a T cell subset sorted from them (not recorded which). This chain joins TRBV18 and TRBJ2-2; no reliable D call. The receptor was isolated from an adult woman who had mild COVID-19 (a few samples of this study predate the infection). Cell type and time point are not known. CDR3 in amino acids: CASSPLPVQNTGELFF. The CDR3 DNA reads TGTGCCAGCTCACCACTGCCCGTTCAGAACACCGGGGAGCTGTTTTTT.